This is a list of T cell receptor beta chains from one sample in a study of blood T cell repertoires in COVID-19. Only in-frame clones appear in the TCRdb table, and some are missing; sequencing was by immunoSEQ multiplex PCR. Of fewer than 200,000 clones listed, over 80% are singletons. Sequencing input: peripheral blood. The receptors stem from an older woman with COVID-19, enrolled during active disease. CDR3s include the opening cysteine and the closing phenylalanine or tryptophan.

TRBV21-1	TRBJ2-4	CASSTPWAAGVAIQYF
TRBV28	TRBJ2-3	CASSSSGLGSTQYF
TRBV29-1	TRBJ2-3	CSAPFRSTDTQYF
TRBV5-1	TRBJ2-5	CASSWGTSGLQETQYF
TRBV5-4	TRBJ2-7	CASSTHRGGNYEQYF
TRBV7-9	TRBJ2-2	CASSRSGVTGELFF
TRBV28	TRBJ1-2	CASSLDLGPNYGYTF
TRBV10-3	TRBJ1-3	CAIAAGAGNTIYF
TRBV7-2	TRBJ1-1	CASSSPADRPNTEAFF
TRBV28	TRBJ2-7	CASIFGTGGSYEQYF
TRBV4-2	TRBJ2-7	CASSQGLAGEYEQYF
TRBV7-9	TRBJ2-7	CASSFAASGSYEQYF
TRBV11-3	TRBJ2-1	CASSGDSLAGGEQFF
TRBV6-6	TRBJ2-5	CASRLAGDQETQYF
TRBV6-2/TRBV6-3	TRBJ2-5	CASSPSGRQETQYF
TRBV7-2	TRBJ2-7	CASSSAGTGENEQYF
TRBV7-9	TRBJ1-3	CASSSGQGRGNTIYF
TRBV18	TRBJ1-1	CASSPGYATGGSTEAFF
TRBV19	TRBJ2-3	CASRTGPGTDTQYF
TRBV5-6	TRBJ2-1	CASSALAGAPHEQFF
TRBV5-1	TRBJ2-3	CASTPGTGGIDTQYF
TRBV18	TRBJ2-1	CASSLGTGNNEQFF
TRBV11-2	TRBJ2-2	CASSAPGLAGGTGELFF
TRBV5-1	TRBJ1-1	CASSGGGQGLNTEAFF
TRBV7-2	TRBJ2-7	CASSLGGTENEQYF
TRBV9	TRBJ2-3	CASSVGLRLGSMGPTDTQYF
TRBV7-9	TRBJ2-7	CASSLFGSSGHEQYF
TRBV18	TRBJ1-1	CASSLGTGSNTEAFF
TRBV18	TRBJ2-1	CASSPPGGTYNEQFF
TRBV5-8	TRBJ2-3	CASSLDTDTQYF
TRBV28	TRBJ2-6	CASTGHSSGANVLTF
TRBV19	TRBJ2-2	CASSIEAGVTGELFF
TRBV7-2	TRBJ2-2	CASSFTQSGIGTGELFF
TRBV27	TRBJ2-7	CASSPSGTGFLEQYF
TRBV28	TRBJ1-4	CASSPRTGIGEKLFF
TRBV19	TRBJ2-6	CASRATGANVLTF
TRBV9	TRBJ1-5	CARTNQPQHF
TRBV6-5	TRBJ1-5	CASSYSSAGVEAQHF
TRBV24-1	TRBJ2-5	CATSAGRQGQETQYF
TRBV7-2	TRBJ2-7	CASSQTSFSYEQYF
TRBV7-8	TRBJ1-5	CASSLAYAGNQPQHF
TRBV7-2	TRBJ2-5	CASSQGLHNRETQYF
TRBV10-3	TRBJ1-5	CAIKGDSNQPQHF
TRBV4-3	TRBJ2-5	CASSQGLAGGQETQYF
TRBV24-1	TRBJ2-3	CATSSSGTSKTDTQYF
TRBV7-9	TRBJ1-4	CASSLGMQTAEEKLFF
TRBV5-4	TRBJ1-1	CASSHPARPEAFF
TRBV5-1	TRBJ1-2	CASSSTGDYGYTF
TRBV30	TRBJ1-2	CAWAGTGGANYGYTF
TRBV10-3	TRBJ2-5	CAPPAGRASETQYF
TRBV15	TRBJ2-2	CATSRGSPGQGSSGELFF
TRBV7-9	TRBJ2-7	CASSLDVEDYEQYF